Following are 22 T cell receptor beta chains from one sample sequenced in a study of radiotherapy plus CTLA-4 blockade in lung cancer. Only in-frame clones appear in the TCRdb table, and some are missing; sequencing was by immunoSEQ multiplex PCR. This sample yields 55,000 to 65,000 clones, of which approximately 76% are seen a single time; about 3.1% belongs to the top ten. Sequences were derived from peripheral blood, sampled from a patient treated with radiotherapy plus ipilimumab. These TCRs come from a human donor with non-small cell lung cancer who had a complete response to radiotherapy plus ipilimumab.

The table lists this clone with a few counts. The chain is built from TRBV6-5 and TRBJ1-4, with 8 bases aligning to TRBD1. CDR3 length equals 13 residues. With V trimmed by 1 base and J by 13 bases, 5 bases remained unmatched. Germline values: CDR1 MNHEY, CDR2 SVGAGI. The CDR3 protein is CASSYLGQGILFF. DNA of the CDR3: TGTGCCAGCAGTTACTTAGGACAGGGCATACTGTTTTTT.

The chain couples TRBV11-2 to TRBJ2-7; no definite D call. V was shortened by 1 base and J by 7 bases, with 8 bases between the two germline ends. The V gene's germline CDR1 is SGHAT and CDR2 FQNNGV. The CDR3 has 12 residues. CDR3 sequence (DNA): TGTGCCAGCAGCTTAGCCCAGACAGAGCAGTACTTC. Amino acid sequence: CASSLAQTEQYF.

V is TRBV15 and J is TRBJ2-7; TRBD2 might be the D (6 bases). This CDR3 has 15 residues. Germline V gene sequence: CDR1 LNHNV, CDR2 YYDKDF (reference sequence). Trimming removed 3 bases at V and 4 bases at J, with 16 bases between. In DNA form, the CDR3 reads TGTGCCACCAGCAGTCCAGGGAGGAGGGAATACGAGCAGTACTTC. This sequence encodes CATSSPGRREYEQYF.

This clone was recorded a few times. The J gene is TRBJ1-1, the V gene TRBV7-9, with D possibly matching TRBD1 (5 bases). Looked up from germline, CDR1 is SEHNR and CDR2 is FQNEAQ (reference sequence). The V end lost 1 base, the J end lost 5 bases, and 11 bases lay between the germline ends. This CDR3 spans 14 amino acids. Written as DNA, the CDR3 is TGTGCCAGCAGCTTAGACGGGGGAAAGACTGAAGCTTTCTTT. Residues: CASSLDGGKTEAFF.

V usage is TRBV5-5 and J usage is TRBJ2-7; 9 nucleotides align to TRBD2. Germline values: CDR1 SGHKS, CDR2 YYEKEE (reference sequence). CDR3 length: 16 residues. J gave up 3 bases and V 4 bases, and 11 bases lay outside the gene matches. The CDR3 sequence: CASSPSQGLAGYEQYF. CDR3 in DNA: TGTGCCAGCAGCCCCTCCCAGGGACTAGCCGGCTACGAGCAGTACTTC.

The V gene is TRBV9, the J gene TRBJ2-2, with TRBD1 as a possible D gene (6 bases). Trimming took 3 bases from V and 1 from J, leaving 13 bases between them. This CDR3 region has 16 residues. Germline lookup yields CDR1 SGDLS and CDR2 YYNGEE. CDR3 DNA: TGTGCCAGCAGCGGCAGGTCGGGACAGAACACCGGGGAGCTGTTTTTT. This codes for CASSGRSGQNTGELFF.

The chain recombines TRBV5-6 with TRBJ2-6, with D possibly TRBD1 on 6 matching bases. Trimming removed 3 bases at V and 3 bases at J, with 13 bases between. There are 16 residues in the CDR3. Germline V CDR1 and CDR2: SGHDT, YYEEEE. The CDR3: CASSSGHLLGANVLTF. The DNA for the CDR3 is TGTGCCAGCAGCTCGGGACACCTTCTTGGGGCCAACGTCCTGACTTTC.

The V and J genes are TRBV29-1 and TRBJ1-1; 7 bases line up with TRBD1. Germline CDR1 SQVTM, CDR2 ANQGSEA. The CDR3 length is 14 residues. The junction had 10 bases not matched to a gene; V was cut back by 4 bases and J by 5 bases. Here the CDR3 DNA reads TGCAGCGTTGCCCTCCGGACAGGAGCGACTGAAGCTTTCTTT. As protein: CSVALRTGATEAFF. Combining the CDR3 with reference TRBV29-1 and TRBJ1-1 gives the whole variable domain SAVISQKPSRDICQRGTSLTIQCQVDSQVTMMFWYRQQPGQSLTLIATANQGSEATYESGFVIDKFPISRPNLTFSTLTVSNMSPEDSSIYLCSVALRTGATEAFFGQGTRLTVV.

About this clone itself: This specimen includes other DNA sequences encoding the same CDR3. The chain uses TRBV6-5 and TRBJ2-7; D gene ambiguous. CDR1 MNHEY and CDR2 SVGAGI come from the germline V gene. Trimming removed 2 bases from V and 3 bases from J, with 2 bases in between. This CDR3 is built from 11 residues. The CDR3 loop reads CASSYLYEQYF. The CDR3 bases are TGTGCCAGCAGTTACCTCTACGAGCAGTACTTC.

This chain uses TRBV7-6 with TRBJ1-6; D is uncertain. V was shortened by 3 bases and J by 7 bases, with 13 bases between the two germline ends. The CDR3 totals 15 residues. Germline CDR1 and CDR2: SGHVS and FNYEAQ. CDR3 amino acids: CASSLSEAGNSPLHF. The CDR3 DNA follows: TGTGCCAGCAGCTTGTCTGAAGCGGGCAATTCACCCCTCCACTTT.

This chain uses TRBV30 with TRBJ1-6; a possible D gene is TRBD1 (6 bases). Germline CDR1 is GTSNPN and CDR2 is SVGIG (reference sequence). The CDR3 is 14 residues long. Deletions cut 3 bases from V and 6 bases from J, with 12 bases between. The CDR3 nucleotides are TGTGCCTGGAGACCCGGACAGACTAATTCACCCCTCCACTTT. Translation gives CAWRPGQTNSPLHF.

J is TRBJ1-1 and V is TRBV29-1, with D unresolved. CDR3 length: 14 residues. Trimming cost V 3 bases and J 0 bases, with 11 bases left between them. Germline CDR1 SQVTM, CDR2 ANQGSEA. The CDR3 loop reads CSVDTQAMNTEAFF. The DNA of the CDR3 is TGCAGCGTTGATACCCAGGCCATGAACACTGAAGCTTTCTTT.

V is TRBV27 and J is TRBJ2-7; D perhaps matches TRBD2 (6 bases). Trimming took off 5 bases at V and 5 bases at J, with 16 bases between the two ends. CDR1 and CDR2 (germline): MNHEY, SMNVEV (reference sequence). This CDR3 has 14 residues. The CDR3, as DNA: TGTGCCAGCAGTCTGACTAGTGTATGGCACGAGCAGTACTTC. It encodes CASSLTSVWHEQYF.

The chain joins TRBV15 to TRBJ2-2; 10 bases are a match to TRBD2. Trimming removed 4 bases from V and 1 base from J; junction bases left unmatched: 3. The V gene's germline CDR1 is LNHNV and CDR2 YYDKDF (reference sequence). The CDR3 is made up of 16 amino acids. CDR3 sequence: CATSTRTSGNTGELFF. Written as DNA, the CDR3 is TGTGCCACCAGCACTAGGACTAGCGGGAACACCGGGGAGCTGTTTTTT.

The chain has TRBV19 and TRBJ2-5; possible D gene TRBD2, 6 bases. Trimming removed 5 bases from V and 5 bases from J, with 21 bases in between. This CDR3 comprises 16 residues. Germline CDR1 and CDR2: LNHDA and SQIVND (reference sequence). In DNA form, the CDR3 reads TGTGCCAGTAGTCCTCACCCGCCGGCTAGCGTGGAGACCCAGTACTTC. Amino acid sequence: CASSPHPPASVETQYF. The whole variable domain, remainder taken from reference TRBV19 and TRBJ2-5, is DGGITQSPKYLFRKEGQNVTLSCEQNLNHDAMYWYRQDPGQGLRLIYYSQIVNDFQKGDIAEGYSVSREKKESFPLTVTSAQKNPTAFYLCASSPHPPASVETQYFGPGTRLLVL.

A few counts support this clone. The rearrangement joins TRBV6-5 to TRBJ2-3; D gene uncertain. V lost 2 bases to trimming and J lost 5 bases, with 2 bases between them. CDR3 length: 11 amino acids. The germline V gene has CDR1 MNHEY and CDR2 SVGAGI. The CDR3 reads CASSYLDTQYF. CDR3 DNA sequence: TGTGCCAGCAGTTACCTAGATACGCAGTATTTT.

This clone was seen a single time. The chain recombines TRBV15 with TRBJ1-2; 7 bases are a match to TRBD1. The CDR3 runs 13 residues. The trim removed 4 bases at V and 5 bases at J, leaving 4 bases unmatched. Germline V lookup: CDR1 LNHNV, CDR2 YYDKDF (reference sequence). In DNA form, the CDR3 reads TGTGCCACCAGCACCCCAGGGGGATATGGCTACACCTTC. Translating it yields CATSTPGGYGYTF.

The count of this clone is one. The chain carries TRBV6-6 and TRBJ2-1; D gene uncertain. Germline CDR1 reads MNHNY; CDR2 reads SVGAGI (reference sequence). The V and J ends lost 5 bases and 4 bases respectively, with 3 bases between them. This CDR3 is built from 11 residues. CDR3 DNA sequence: TGTGCCAGCAGTCAATACAATGAGCAGTTCTTC. Translating gives CASSQYNEQFF.

The gene calls are TRBV19 and TRBJ2-5; 9 nucleotides match TRBD1. This CDR3 contains 15 residues. Germline V CDR1 and CDR2: LNHDA, SQIVND (reference sequence). Trimming at V came to 5 bases and at J to 3 bases, leaving 7 bases not matched to a gene. Here the CDR3 DNA reads TGTGCCAGTAGTCGCCTGACAGGGGGTAAAGAGACCCAGTACTTC. This sequence encodes CASSRLTGGKETQYF. Based on the CDR3 plus reference TRBV19 and TRBJ2-5, the full variable domain is DGGITQSPKYLFRKEGQNVTLSCEQNLNHDAMYWYRQDPGQGLRLIYYSQIVNDFQKGDIAEGYSVSREKKESFPLTVTSAQKNPTAFYLCASSRLTGGKETQYFGPGTRLLVL.

In this sample, this clone turned up many times. The J gene is TRBJ1-5, the V gene TRBV28; a weak D match, TRBD1 (5 bases). Looked up from germline, CDR1 is MDHEN and CDR2 is SYDVKM. V lost 2 bases and J 5 bases, leaving 13 bases between the germline ends. This CDR3 comprises 15 residues. CDR3 in DNA: TGTGCCAGCAGTTTACGCTCGGGGGGTGATCAGCCCCAGCATTTT. It yields the protein CASSLRSGGDQPQHF.

The genes are TRBV18 and TRBJ2-7, with 13 positions matching TRBD2. Losses at the gene ends were 1 base for V and 6 bases for J; bases not matched to a gene: 6. This CDR3 spans 16 amino acids. Germline assignment: CDR1 KGHSH and CDR2 LQKENI. In nucleotides, the CDR3 is TGTGCCAGCTCACCACATGATGGACTAGCGGGAGTCGAGCAGTACTTC. Amino acid sequence: CASSPHDGLAGVEQYF. Full variable domain (outside the CDR3, taken from reference TRBV18 and TRBJ2-7): NAGVMQNPRHLVRRRGQEARLRCSPMKGHSHVYWYRQLPEEGLKFMVYLQKENIIDESGMPKERFSAEFPKEGPSILRIQQVVRGDSAAYFCASSPHDGLAGVEQYFGPGTRLTVT.

The rearrangement links TRBV27 to TRBJ1-2; D remains ambiguous. The CDR3 is made up of 14 amino acids. Germline CDR1 is MNHEY and CDR2 is SMNVEV (reference sequence). V was clipped by 2 bases and J by 2 bases, with 9 bases between them. The CDR3 spells CASSLGEGNYGYTF. As DNA, the CDR3 is TGTGCCAGCAGTTTAGGGGAGGGAAACTATGGCTACACCTTC.